This T cell receptor beta chain was sequenced during a study of T cell changes during pregnancy in multiple sclerosis. This CDR3 has 13 residues. V gave up 1 base and J gave up 5 bases, with 6 bases separating them. CDR1 is LNHNV and CDR2 is YYDKDF in the germline V gene (reference sequence). Only in-frame clones appear in the TCRdb table, and some are missing; sequencing was by immunoSEQ multiplex PCR. The table has about 14,000 clones, approximately 83% seen once. Source: CD8+ T cells from peripheral blood mononuclear cells, taken after pregnancy. The clonotype comes from a female donor in good health, enrolled as a control in a pregnancy study. This chain joins TRBV15 and TRBJ2-1, with D uncertain. CDR3 nucleotides: TGTGCCACCAGCAGAGTCACAGACAATGAGCAGTTCTTC. Amino acids: CATSRVTDNEQFF.